The entry below describes one T cell receptor beta chain. Its antigen is not known. The sample comes from a study of cytomegalovirus exposure and HLA in healthy donors. Findings and caveats of the study: Earlier analysis found most TCR beta V segments productive about 90% or about 30% of the time.

60 Vbeta and 13 Jbeta primers were used in PCR. TCRdb keeps only in-frame clones here, not all; method: immunoSEQ multiplex PCR. Of around 31,000 clones in the sample, less than 70% were seen once. Germline-derived CDR1 and CDR2 are LGHNA and YNFKEQ. The CDR3 extends over 12 amino acids. Trimming removed 2 bases from V and 2 bases from J, with 3 bases in between. At sampling all donors were nominally healthy, likely with unrecorded immune exposures. This TCR was sampled from a male donor in good health and CMV-seropositive. The sequencing input was PBMCs. The gene calls are TRBV4-2 and TRBJ1-2; D is unresolved. CDR3 nucleotides: TGTGCCAGCAGCCAACAAAACTATGGCTACACCTTC. Amino acids: CASSQQNYGYTF.